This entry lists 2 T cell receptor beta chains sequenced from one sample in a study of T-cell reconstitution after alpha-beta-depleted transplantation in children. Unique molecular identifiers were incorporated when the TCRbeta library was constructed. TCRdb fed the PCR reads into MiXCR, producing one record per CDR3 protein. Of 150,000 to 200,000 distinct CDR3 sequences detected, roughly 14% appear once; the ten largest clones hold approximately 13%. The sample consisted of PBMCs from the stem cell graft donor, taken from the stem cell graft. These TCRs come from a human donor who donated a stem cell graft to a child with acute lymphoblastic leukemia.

The CDR3 DNA reads as TGCAGCGTTGAGACTGGGGCGACCACTGAAGCTTTCTTT. Amino acids: CSVETGATTEAFF. The chain carries TRBV29-1 and TRBJ1-1; maybe TRBD1 (5 bases). The germline CDR1 and CDR2 sequences are SQVTM and ANQGSEA. The CDR3 is 13 amino acids. V was trimmed by 3 bases and J by 4 bases, leaving 12 bases between them.

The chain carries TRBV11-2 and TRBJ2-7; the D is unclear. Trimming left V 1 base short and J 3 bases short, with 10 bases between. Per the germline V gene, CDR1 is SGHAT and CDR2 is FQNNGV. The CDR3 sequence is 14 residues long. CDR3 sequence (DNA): TGTGCCAGCAGCTTAGGAGACGGATTCTACGAGCAGTACTTC. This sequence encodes CASSLGDGFYEQYF. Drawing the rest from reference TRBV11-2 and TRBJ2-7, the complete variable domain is EAGVAQSPRYKIIEKRQSVAFWCNPISGHATLYWYQQILGQGPKLLIQFQNNGVVDDSQLPKDRFSAERLKGVDSTLKIQPAKLEDSAVYLCASSLGDGFYEQYFGPGTRLTVT.